This TCR beta chain was documented in a study of blood T cells in healthy people across ages. Study information: When template switching was applied, about one barcoded beta molecule was captured per two T cells.

The study's findings and limits: No one knew whether donors had CMV, which possibly confounded expanded clonotype changes. TCR beta diversity, measured per million T cells, fell in a roughly linear way with age.

Primed by a sample-barcoded 5' primer and a J-beta primer mix, a second PCR proceeded for 7 to 11 cycles. TCRdb ran MiXCR on the 5' RACE reads and lists one entry per CDR3 protein. The table includes 550,000 to 650,000 distinct CDR3 sequences, 25% to 30% detected once. Germline V lookup: CDR1 SGDLS, CDR2 YYNGEE. The CDR3 runs to 16 residues. Deletions cut 4 bases from V and 0 bases from J, with 13 bases between. Points on this clonotype: The antigen is unknown.

Sequencing input: blood. The clonotype comes from an elderly woman in good health. J is TRBJ2-2 and V is TRBV9, with D tentatively TRBD1 or TRBD2 (5 bases each). DNA of the CDR3: TGTGCCAGCAGCCAGCCCGGGGCACCGAACACCGGGGAGCTGTTTTTT. It yields the protein CASSQPGAPNTGELFF.